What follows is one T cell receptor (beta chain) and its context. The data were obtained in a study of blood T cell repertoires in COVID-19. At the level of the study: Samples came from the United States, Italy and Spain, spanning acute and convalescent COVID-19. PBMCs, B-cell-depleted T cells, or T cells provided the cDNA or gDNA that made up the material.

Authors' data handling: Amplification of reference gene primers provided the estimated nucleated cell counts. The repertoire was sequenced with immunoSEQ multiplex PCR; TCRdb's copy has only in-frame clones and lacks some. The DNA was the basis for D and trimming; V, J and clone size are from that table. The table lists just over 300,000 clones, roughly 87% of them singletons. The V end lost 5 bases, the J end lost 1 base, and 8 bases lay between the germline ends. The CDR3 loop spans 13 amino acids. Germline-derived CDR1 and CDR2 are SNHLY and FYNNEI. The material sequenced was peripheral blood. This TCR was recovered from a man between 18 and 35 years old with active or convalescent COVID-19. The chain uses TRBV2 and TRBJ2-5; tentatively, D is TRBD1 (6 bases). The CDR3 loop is CASSRTAQETQYF. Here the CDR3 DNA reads TGTGCCAGCAGTCGGACAGCCCAAGAGACCCAGTACTTC. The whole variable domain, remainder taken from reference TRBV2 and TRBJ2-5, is EPEVTQTPSHQVTQMGQEVILRCVPISNHLYFYWYRQILGQKVEFLVSFYNNEISEKSEIFDDQFSVERPDGSNFTLKIRSTKLEDSAMYFCASSRTAQETQYFGPGTRLLVL.